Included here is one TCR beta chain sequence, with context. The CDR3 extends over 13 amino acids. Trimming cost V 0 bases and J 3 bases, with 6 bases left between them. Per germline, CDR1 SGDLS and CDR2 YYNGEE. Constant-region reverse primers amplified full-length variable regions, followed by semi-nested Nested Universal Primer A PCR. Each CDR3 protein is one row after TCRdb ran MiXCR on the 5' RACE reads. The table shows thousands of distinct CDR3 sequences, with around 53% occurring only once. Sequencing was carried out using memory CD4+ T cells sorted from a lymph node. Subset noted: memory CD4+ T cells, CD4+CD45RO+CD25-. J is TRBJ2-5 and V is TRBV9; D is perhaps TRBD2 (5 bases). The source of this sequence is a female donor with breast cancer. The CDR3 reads CASSVAAEETQYF. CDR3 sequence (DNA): TGTGCCAGCAGCGTAGCAGCGGAAGAGACCCAGTACTTC.